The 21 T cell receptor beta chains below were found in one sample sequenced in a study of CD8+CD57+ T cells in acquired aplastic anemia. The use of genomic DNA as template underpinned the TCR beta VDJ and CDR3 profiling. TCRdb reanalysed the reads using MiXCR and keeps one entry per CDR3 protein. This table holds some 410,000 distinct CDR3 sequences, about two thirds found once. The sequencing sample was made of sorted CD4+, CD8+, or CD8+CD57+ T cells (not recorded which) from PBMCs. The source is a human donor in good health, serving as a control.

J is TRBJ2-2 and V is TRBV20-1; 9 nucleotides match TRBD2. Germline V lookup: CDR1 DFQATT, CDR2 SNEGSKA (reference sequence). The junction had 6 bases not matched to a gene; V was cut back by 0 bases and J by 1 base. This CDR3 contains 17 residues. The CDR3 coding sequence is TGCAGTGCTAGAGAGCAAGCGGGGGGACTGAACACCGGGGAGCTGTTTTTT. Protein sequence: CSAREQAGGLNTGELFF.

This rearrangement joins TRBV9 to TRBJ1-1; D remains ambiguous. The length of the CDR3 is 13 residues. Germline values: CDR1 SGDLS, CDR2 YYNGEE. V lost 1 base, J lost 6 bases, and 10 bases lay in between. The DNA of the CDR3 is TGTGCCAGCAGCGTAAAAGGCGTAGCTGAAGCTTTCTTT. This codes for CASSVKGVAEAFF.

CDR3 in DNA: TGTGCCAGCAGTCTGGGGTTAAAAAACATTCAGTACTTC. This encodes CASSLGLKNIQYF. This chain links TRBV27 with TRBJ2-4; D not certain. From germline, CDR1 is MNHEY and CDR2 SMNVEV (reference sequence). The V end was cut by 5 bases, the J end by 4 bases, with 9 bases between. This CDR3 region has 13 residues.

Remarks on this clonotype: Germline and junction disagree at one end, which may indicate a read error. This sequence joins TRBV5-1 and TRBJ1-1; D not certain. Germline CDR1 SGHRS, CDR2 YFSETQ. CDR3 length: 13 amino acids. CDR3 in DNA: TGTGCCAGCAGTTATACTGGAGTGCCTGAAGCTTTCTTT. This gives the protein CASSYTGVPEAFF.

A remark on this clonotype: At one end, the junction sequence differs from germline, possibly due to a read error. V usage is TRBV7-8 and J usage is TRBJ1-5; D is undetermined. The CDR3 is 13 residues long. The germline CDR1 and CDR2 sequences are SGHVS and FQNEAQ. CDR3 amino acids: CASSLSENQPQHF. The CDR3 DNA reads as TGCGCCAGCAGCTTGTCTGAAAATCAGCCCCAGCATTTT.

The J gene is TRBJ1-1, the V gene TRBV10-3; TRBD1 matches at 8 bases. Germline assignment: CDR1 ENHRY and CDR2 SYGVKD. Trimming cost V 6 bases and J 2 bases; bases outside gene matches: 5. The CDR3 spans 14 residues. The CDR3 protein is CAIRLDRGNTEAFF. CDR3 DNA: TGTGCCATCAGACTCGACAGGGGCAACACTGAAGCTTTCTTT.

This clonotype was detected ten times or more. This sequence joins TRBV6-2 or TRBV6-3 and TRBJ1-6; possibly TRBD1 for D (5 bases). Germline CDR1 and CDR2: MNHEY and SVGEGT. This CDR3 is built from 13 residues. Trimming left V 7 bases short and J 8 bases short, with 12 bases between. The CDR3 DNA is TGTGCCAGCACGCGGGGACGGGATTCACCCCTCCACTTT. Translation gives CASTRGRDSPLHF.

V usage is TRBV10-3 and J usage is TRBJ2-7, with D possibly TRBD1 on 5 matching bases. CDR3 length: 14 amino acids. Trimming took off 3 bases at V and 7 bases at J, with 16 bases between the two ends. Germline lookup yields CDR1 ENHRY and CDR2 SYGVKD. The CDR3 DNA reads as TGTGCCATCAGTGATCAGGACATCAAAATGGAGCAGTACTTC. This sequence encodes CAISDQDIKMEQYF.

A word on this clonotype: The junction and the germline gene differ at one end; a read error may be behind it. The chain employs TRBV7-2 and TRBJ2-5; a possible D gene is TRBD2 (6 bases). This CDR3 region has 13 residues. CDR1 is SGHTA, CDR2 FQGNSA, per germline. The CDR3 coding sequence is TGTGCCAGCAGCCTAGCGATGCGAAAGACGGAGAACTTC. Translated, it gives CASSLAMRKTENF.

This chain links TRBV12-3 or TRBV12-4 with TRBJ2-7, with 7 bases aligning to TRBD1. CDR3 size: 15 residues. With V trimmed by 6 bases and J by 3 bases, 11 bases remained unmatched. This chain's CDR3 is CASSTEQGYLYEQYF. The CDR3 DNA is TGTGCCAGCAGCACGGAACAGGGGTACCTCTACGAGCAGTACTTC.

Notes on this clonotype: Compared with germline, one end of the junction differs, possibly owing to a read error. The CDR3 DNA sequence: TGTGCCAGCAGCTCGTCGGCGGATGGGAGCACAGATCCGTTCTTC. Translated: CASSSSADGSTDPFF. The chain uses TRBV7-2 and TRBJ2-7, with D tentatively TRBD2 (5 bases). The CDR3 covers 15 residues. Germline values: CDR1 SGHTA, CDR2 FQGNSA.

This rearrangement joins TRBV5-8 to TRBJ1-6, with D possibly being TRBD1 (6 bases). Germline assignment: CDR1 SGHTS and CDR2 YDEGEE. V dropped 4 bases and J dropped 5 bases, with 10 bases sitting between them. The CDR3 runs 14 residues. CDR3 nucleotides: TGTGCCAGCAGCAACAGGGTGAATAATTCACCCCTCCACTTT. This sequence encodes CASSNRVNNSPLHF.

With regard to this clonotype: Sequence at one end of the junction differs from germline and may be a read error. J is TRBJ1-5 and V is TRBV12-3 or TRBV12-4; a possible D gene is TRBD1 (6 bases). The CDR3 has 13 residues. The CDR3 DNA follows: TGTGCCAGCAGAGCGGACGGACAGCAGCTCCAGCATTTT. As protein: CASRADGQQLQHF.

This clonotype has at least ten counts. This chain's CDR3 is CASSRATGSPLHF. The CDR3 coding sequence is TGTGCCAGCAGTCGGGCGACCGGGTCACCCCTCCACTTT. The rearrangement uses TRBV12-3 or TRBV12-4 and TRBJ1-6; D is uncertain. V gave up 5 bases and J gave up 10 bases, with 12 bases separating them. The CDR3 is 13 amino acids.

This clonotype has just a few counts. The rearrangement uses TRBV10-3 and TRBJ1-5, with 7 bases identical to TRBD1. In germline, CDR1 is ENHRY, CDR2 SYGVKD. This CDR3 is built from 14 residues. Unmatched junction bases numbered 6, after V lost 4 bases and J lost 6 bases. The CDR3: CAISGGQRGQPQHF. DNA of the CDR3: TGTGCCATCAGTGGGGGACAGAGGGGTCAGCCCCAGCATTTT.

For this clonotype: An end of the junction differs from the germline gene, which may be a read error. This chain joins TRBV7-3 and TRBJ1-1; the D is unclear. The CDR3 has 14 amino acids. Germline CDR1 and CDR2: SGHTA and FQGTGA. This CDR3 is CASSFARNTDTQYF. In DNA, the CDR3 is TGTGCCAGCAGCTTCGCCAGGAATACAGATACGCAGTACTTT.

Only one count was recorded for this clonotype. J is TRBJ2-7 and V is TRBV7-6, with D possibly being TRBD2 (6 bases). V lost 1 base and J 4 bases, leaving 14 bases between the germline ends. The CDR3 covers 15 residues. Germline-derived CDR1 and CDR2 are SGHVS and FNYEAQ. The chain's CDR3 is CASSLGAPGTYEQYF. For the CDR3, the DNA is TGTGCCAGCAGCTTAGGAGCGCCCGGGACTTACGAGCAGTACTTC.

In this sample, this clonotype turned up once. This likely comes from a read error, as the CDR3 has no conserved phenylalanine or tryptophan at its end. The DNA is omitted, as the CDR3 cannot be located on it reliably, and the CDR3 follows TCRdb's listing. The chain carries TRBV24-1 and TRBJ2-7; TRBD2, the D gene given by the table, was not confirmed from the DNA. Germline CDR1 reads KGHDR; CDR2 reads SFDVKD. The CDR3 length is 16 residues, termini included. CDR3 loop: CATSDSLYGATSSSTT.

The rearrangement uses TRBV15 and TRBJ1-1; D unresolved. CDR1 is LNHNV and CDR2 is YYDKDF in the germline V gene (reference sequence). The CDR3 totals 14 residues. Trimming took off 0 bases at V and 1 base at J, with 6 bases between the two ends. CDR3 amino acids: CATSRDRGNTEAFF. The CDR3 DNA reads TGTGCCACCAGCAGAGATAGAGGGAACACTGAAGCTTTCTTT.

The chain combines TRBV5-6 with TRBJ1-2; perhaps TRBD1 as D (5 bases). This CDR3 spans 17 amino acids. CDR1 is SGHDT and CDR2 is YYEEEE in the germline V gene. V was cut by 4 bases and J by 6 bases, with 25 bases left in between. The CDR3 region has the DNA TGTGCCAGCAGCCTCGTGACAGCTGCTGGGCTTCTCCATGGCTACACCTTC. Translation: CASSLVTAAGLLHGYTF.

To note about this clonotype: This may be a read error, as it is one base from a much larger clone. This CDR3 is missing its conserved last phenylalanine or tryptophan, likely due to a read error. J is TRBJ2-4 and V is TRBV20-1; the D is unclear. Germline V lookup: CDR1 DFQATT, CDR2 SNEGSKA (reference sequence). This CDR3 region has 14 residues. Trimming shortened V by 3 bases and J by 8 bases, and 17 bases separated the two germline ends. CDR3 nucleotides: TGCAGTGCTAGCGGCGGTCGGTATTTGGACATTCAGTACCTC. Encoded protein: CSASGGRYLDIQYL.